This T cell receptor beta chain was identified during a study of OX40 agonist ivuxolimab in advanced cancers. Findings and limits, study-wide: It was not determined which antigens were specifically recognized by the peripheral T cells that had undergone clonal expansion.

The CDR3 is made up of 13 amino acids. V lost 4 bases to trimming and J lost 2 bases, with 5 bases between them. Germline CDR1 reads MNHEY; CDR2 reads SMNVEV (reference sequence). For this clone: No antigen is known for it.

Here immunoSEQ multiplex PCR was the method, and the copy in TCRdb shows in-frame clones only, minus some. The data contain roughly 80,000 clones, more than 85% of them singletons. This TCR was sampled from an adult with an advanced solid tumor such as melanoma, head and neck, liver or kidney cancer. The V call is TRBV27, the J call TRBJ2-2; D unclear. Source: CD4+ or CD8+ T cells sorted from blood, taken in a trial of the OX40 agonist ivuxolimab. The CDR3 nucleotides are TGTGCCAGCAGTTCGTTTAACACCGGGGAGCTGTTTTTT. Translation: CASSSFNTGELFF.